Listed here are 30 T cell receptor beta chains from one sample, sequenced in a study of blood T cell repertoires in COVID-19 (dated by TCRdb to 2019 to 2021). The protocol used for the library was the immunoSEQ multiplex PCR assay. TCRdb stores this immuneACCESS table with in-frame sequences only. Part of the clones is absent; in the studies checked, under half of the shortfall reflects unresolved V genes, and no reason is known for the rest. The sample records 70,000 to 90,000 clones, 75% to 85% of which are singletons. The ten largest clones add up to 20% to 25% of the sample. Sequenced sample: peripheral blood. The receptor set was obtained from a human donor in a cohort sampled during active COVID-19.

V is TRBV4-3 and J is TRBJ2-2; 7 nucleotides agree with TRBD2. With V trimmed by 5 bases and J by 4 bases, 4 bases remained unmatched. The CDR3 is 14 amino acids. Germline V gene lookup returns CDR1 LGHNA and CDR2 YSLEER. The CDR3 loop reads CASSSGGFTGELFF. In DNA form, the CDR3 reads TGCGCCAGCAGCTCGGGGGGTTTCACCGGGGAGCTGTTTTTT.

V is TRBV18 and J is TRBJ2-3, with no clear D. Germline V gene sequence: CDR1 KGHSH, CDR2 LQKENI. Trimming removed 3 bases at V and 2 bases at J, with 6 bases between. This CDR3 region has 13 residues. The CDR3 bases are TGTGCCAGCTCACCGGGCCCCACAGATACGCAGTATTTT. This gives the protein CASSPGPTDTQYF.

The V and J genes are TRBV4-2 and TRBJ2-1; a weak D match, TRBD2 (6 bases). Trimming shortened V by 0 bases and J by 2 bases, and 14 bases separated the two germline ends. The CDR3 consists of 17 residues. CDR1 LGHNA and CDR2 YNFKEQ come from the germline V gene. CDR3 coding DNA: TGTGCCAGCAGCCAAGATCAATGGGAGGATACCTACAATGAGCAGTTCTTC. Protein product: CASSQDQWEDTYNEQFF.

The chain recombines TRBV9 with TRBJ2-1, with D possibly matching TRBD2 (5 bases). V lost 0 bases, J lost 9 bases, and 7 bases lay in between. The CDR3 length is 12 residues. The germline gives CDR1 SGDLS, CDR2 YYNGEE. Here the CDR3 reads CASSVGEGEQFF. The CDR3 region has the DNA TGTGCCAGCAGCGTAGGAGAGGGTGAGCAGTTCTTC.

The chain links TRBV2 to TRBJ2-3; possibly TRBD1 for D (6 bases). In germline, CDR1 is SNHLY, CDR2 FYNNEI. This CDR3 is built from 15 residues. The V and J ends lost 4 bases and 6 bases respectively, with 17 bases between them. The CDR3: CASSVDNTQGDTQYF. The CDR3 coding sequence is TGTGCCAGCAGTGTAGACAACACCCAGGGGGATACGCAGTATTTT.

This chain connects TRBV29-1 to TRBJ2-7; TRBD1 matches at 7 bases. V trimming: 3 bases; J trimming: 3 bases; junction bases outside the gene matches: 11. The CDR3 covers 15 residues. CDR1 SQVTM and CDR2 ANQGSEA come from the germline V gene. The CDR3 region has the DNA TGCAGCGTTGAGCTGGTGAGGGGGCTAGACTACGAGCAGTACTTC. It translates to CSVELVRGLDYEQYF.

The V gene is TRBV9, the J gene TRBJ2-1, with D maybe TRBD1 (5 bases). Deletions cut 2 bases from V and 4 bases from J, with 10 bases between. CDR1 and CDR2 (germline): SGDLS, YYNGEE. This CDR3 region has 14 residues. CDR3 in amino acids: CASSVSREYNEQFF. Here the CDR3 DNA reads TGTGCCAGCAGCGTGTCCAGGGAATACAATGAGCAGTTCTTC.

This clone came up once. The CDR3 loop reads CASSFSLAGEGNNEQFF. DNA for the CDR3: TGTGCCAGCAGCTTCTCCCTAGCGGGAGAGGGGAACAATGAGCAGTTCTTC. V gene TRBV5-5 combines with J gene TRBJ2-1, with 10 nucleotides matching TRBD2. Germline trimming cut 2 bases from V and 5 bases from J; bases unmatched to any gene: 10. The CDR3 is 17 amino acids. Germline CDR1 SGHKS, CDR2 YYEKEE (reference sequence).

The rearrangement links TRBV5-6 to TRBJ2-7; D perhaps matches TRBD1 (6 bases). V gave up 0 bases and J gave up 6 bases, with 10 bases separating them. The CDR3 totals 13 residues. Germline CDR1 reads SGHDT; CDR2 reads YYEEEE. The CDR3 coding sequence is TGTGCCAGCAGCTTGGGGCAGGGGATCGAGCAGTACTTC. Translating gives CASSLGQGIEQYF.

This chain links TRBV3-1 (or the pseudogene TRBV3-2) with TRBJ2-7; perhaps TRBD2 as D (7 bases). This CDR3 contains 18 residues. CDR1 LGHDT and CDR2 YNNKEL come from the germline V gene (reference sequence). The V and J ends lost 0 bases and 2 bases respectively, with 20 bases between them. The CDR3 region has the DNA TGTGCCAGCAGCCAAGATGGAGGACGGGGGGCGCTTACCTACGAGCAGTACTTC. This translates into CASSQDGGRGALTYEQYF.

The rearrangement uses TRBV7-2 and TRBJ2-7, with D possibly matching TRBD2 (5 bases). The germline V gene has CDR1 SGHTA and CDR2 FQGNSA. V lost 5 bases and J 7 bases, leaving 12 bases between the germline ends. This CDR3 contains 12 residues. CDR3 bases: TGTGCCAGCAGCCCTCAGAGAGGGGAGCAGTACTTC. Translation gives CASSPQRGEQYF.

The chain couples TRBV5-1 to TRBJ1-1, with unresolved D. The CDR3 has 14 amino acids. Trimming pared 4 bases from V and 3 bases from J, leaving 13 bases between. Per the germline V gene, CDR1 is SGHRS and CDR2 is YFSETQ. CDR3 loop: CASSLTSGDTEAFF. Here the CDR3 DNA reads TGCGCCAGCAGCCTCACTTCGGGTGACACTGAAGCTTTCTTT. Full variable domain (outside the CDR3, taken from reference TRBV5-1 and TRBJ1-1): KAGVTQTPRYLIKTRGQQVTLSCSPISGHRSVSWYQQTPGQGLQFLFEYFSETQRNKGNFPGRFSGRQFSNSRSEMNVSTLELGDSALYLCASSLTSGDTEAFFGQGTRLTVV.

The CDR3 loop reads CSVKGPGQGTGELFF. In DNA form, the CDR3 reads TGCAGCGTTAAGGGACCGGGACAGGGTACCGGGGAGCTGTTTTTT. V is TRBV29-1 and J is TRBJ2-2; 9 bases map to TRBD1. J was trimmed by 5 bases and V by 5 bases; bases with no gene match: 9. Germline V gene lookup returns CDR1 SQVTM and CDR2 ANQGSEA. The CDR3 has 15 residues.

The rearrangement links TRBV2 to TRBJ1-1; possibly TRBD1 for D (5 bases). The V end was cut by 6 bases, the J end by 4 bases, with 15 bases between. Germline lookup yields CDR1 SNHLY and CDR2 FYNNEI. The CDR3 runs 14 residues. The CDR3 loop reads CASRRTGVITEAFF. Written as DNA, the CDR3 is TGTGCCAGCAGACGTACGGGGGTGATCACTGAAGCTTTCTTT.

V is TRBV9 and J is TRBJ2-7; 10 nucleotides agree with TRBD1. CDR1 is SGDLS, CDR2 YYNGEE, per germline. This CDR3 comprises 16 residues. V trimming: 0 bases; J trimming: 5 bases; junction bases outside the gene matches: 8. The CDR3 bases are TGTGCCAGCAGCGTAGGACCGACAGGGGGCCCCAACGAGCAGTACTTC. Its protein is CASSVGPTGGPNEQYF.

V is TRBV18 and J is TRBJ2-1, with D possibly matching TRBD1 (6 bases). The CDR3 has 13 residues. The germline gives CDR1 KGHSH, CDR2 LQKENI. The ends were cut back, 4 bases at V and 5 bases at J, with 9 bases in the middle. CDR3 in amino acids: CASSLDSDNEQFF. The CDR3 DNA reads TGTGCCAGCTCACTGGACAGTGACAATGAGCAGTTCTTC.

The chain has TRBV15 and TRBJ2-7; 7 bases are shared with TRBD1. This CDR3 is built from 17 residues. After removal of 0 bases from V and 0 bases from J, the junction contained 8 bases not matched to a gene. CDR1 LNHNV and CDR2 YYDKDF come from the germline V gene (reference sequence). The CDR3 region has the DNA TGTGCCACCAGCAGAGATTTCCGGGACAGCTACTCCTACGAGCAGTACTTC. Encoded protein: CATSRDFRDSYSYEQYF.

The chain couples TRBV5-1 to TRBJ2-3; D remains unclear. The V end was cut by 0 bases, the J end by 0 bases, with 8 bases between. The CDR3 sequence is 15 residues long. Germline values: CDR1 SGHRS, CDR2 YFSETQ. The CDR3 is CASSLVTASTDTQYF. The DNA of the CDR3 is TGCGCCAGCAGCTTGGTTACAGCTAGCACAGATACGCAGTATTTT.

The rearrangement joins TRBV27 to TRBJ1-2; D is unresolved. The ends were cut back, 4 bases at V and 3 bases at J, with 6 bases in the middle. Germline lookup yields CDR1 MNHEY and CDR2 SMNVEV (reference sequence). CDR3 length: 12 amino acids. This CDR3 reads CASSSGYYGYTF. The CDR3 bases are TGTGCCAGCAGTTCGGGGTACTATGGCTACACCTTC.

A word on this clone: Other nucleotide sequences in the sample specify the same CDR3. The chain recombines TRBV27 with TRBJ2-7, with 7 bases fitting TRBD2. The CDR3 length is 15 residues. Unmatched junction bases numbered 7, after V lost 5 bases and J lost 0 bases. Germline loops: CDR1 MNHEY, CDR2 SMNVEV (reference sequence). CDR3 region: CASSPLADLSYEQYF. The CDR3 bases are TGTGCCAGCAGTCCCCTAGCGGACCTCTCCTACGAGCAGTACTTC.

This chain links TRBV27 with TRBJ2-2; D is perhaps TRBD2 (6 bases). The germline V gene encodes CDR1 MNHEY and CDR2 SMNVEV (reference sequence). The CDR3 is 14 residues long. V dropped 6 bases and J dropped 6 bases, with 14 bases sitting between them. The CDR3 sequence: CASSLGREAGELFF. The CDR3 bases are TGTGCCAGCAGCCTCGGAAGGGAGGCCGGGGAGCTGTTTTTT.

This rearrangement joins TRBV19 to TRBJ1-2, with 8 positions matching TRBD1. Trimming took 6 bases from V and 7 from J; bases not matched to a gene: 7. CDR1 and CDR2 (germline): LNHDA, SQIVND (reference sequence). This CDR3 contains 13 residues. CDR3 residues: CASSGQGAGGYTF. The DNA for the CDR3 is TGTGCCAGTAGCGGGCAGGGGGCAGGTGGCTACACCTTC.

This clone was counted only a few times. This chain links TRBV14 with TRBJ2-1, with D possibly TRBD2 on 6 matching bases. Germline lookup yields CDR1 SGHDN and CDR2 FVKESK. V shed 0 bases and J shed 4 bases, with 7 bases lying between them. This CDR3 comprises 14 residues. The CDR3 coding sequence is TGTGCCAGCAGCCAAGAGCGGGGTTACAATGAGCAGTTCTTC. Its translation: CASSQERGYNEQFF.

J is TRBJ2-7 and V is TRBV7-9, with a tentative D call TRBD2 (5 bases). Trimming took 5 bases from V and 0 from J, leaving 11 bases between them. The germline V gene has CDR1 SEHNR and CDR2 FQNEAQ (reference sequence). The CDR3 has 14 residues. The DNA of the CDR3 is TGTGCCAGCAGCCGAGGGTACGGCTCCTACGAGCAGTACTTC. Amino acid sequence: CASSRGYGSYEQYF.

This rearrangement joins TRBV6-5 to TRBJ2-5, with D possibly TRBD2 on 6 matching bases. Between the trimmed V and J ends, which lost 8 bases and 4 bases, there was a span of 8 bases. The CDR3 is 11 amino acids. Germline V gives CDR1 MNHEY, CDR2 SVGAGI. The CDR3 sequence: CASQAGETQYF. For the CDR3, the DNA is TGTGCCAGCCAAGCGGGAGAGACCCAGTACTTC.

Written as DNA, the CDR3 is TGTGCCAGCAGTCCCGGGGTAGGAAAACTGTTTTTT. Residues: CASSPGVGKLFF. The chain links TRBV9 to TRBJ1-4; D is undetermined. Germline V gives CDR1 SGDLS, CDR2 YYNGEE. Trimming took 5 bases from V and 10 from J, leaving 12 bases between them. The CDR3 contains 12 residues.

V gene TRBV6-5 combines with J gene TRBJ1-3; 9 positions agree with TRBD1. The CDR3 length is 15 residues. V shed 6 bases, J shed 3 bases, and the junction held 6 bases outside the gene matches. CDR1 and CDR2 (germline): MNHEY, SVGAGI. The chain's CDR3 is CASSSTGGRGNTIYF. For the CDR3, the DNA is TGTGCCAGCAGCTCTACAGGGGGCCGTGGAAACACCATATATTTT.

On this clone: The junction departs from the called germline gene at one end, perhaps through a read error. The chain is built from TRBV7-7 and TRBJ2-7; TRBD2 agrees at 10 bases. Germline loops: CDR1 SSHAT, CDR2 FNYEAQ (reference sequence). CDR3 length: 19 amino acids. The chain's CDR3 is CASSSELAGVILRSYEQYF. The DNA of the CDR3 is TGTGCTAGCAGCTCCGAGCTAGCGGGAGTCATACTCCGCTCCTACGAGCAGTACTTC.

V usage is TRBV11-2 and J usage is TRBJ2-3, with 10 positions matching TRBD1. The V gene end was trimmed by 5 bases and the J gene end by 7 bases; junction bases not matched to a gene: 6. This CDR3 is built from 14 residues. Germline values: CDR1 SGHAT, CDR2 FQNNGV. CDR3 in amino acids: CASSRDRGFHTQYF. The CDR3, as DNA: TGTGCCAGCAGCCGGGACAGGGGATTCCATACGCAGTATTTT.

The chain uses TRBV5-4 and TRBJ2-5; tentative D call: TRBD2 (6 bases). Germline values: CDR1 SGHNT, CDR2 YYREEE (reference sequence). Trimming pared 1 base from V and 0 bases from J, leaving 10 bases between. The CDR3 spans 15 residues. CDR3 coding DNA: TGTGCCAGCAGCTTGTACGTAGCGGACCAAGAGACCCAGTACTTC. It codes for CASSLYVADQETQYF. Together with reference TRBV5-4 and TRBJ2-5, the CDR3 gives the full variable domain: ETGVTQSPTHLIKTRGQQVTLRCSSQSGHNTVSWYQQALGQGPQFIFQYYREEENGRGNFPPRFSGLQFPNYSSELNVNALELDDSALYLCASSLYVADQETQYFGPGTRLLVL.